The 30 T cell receptor beta chains reported below all come from one sample, sequenced in a study of T cell responses to AZD1222 COVID-19 vaccine. Using immunoSEQ multiplex PCR, the repertoire was profiled, and TCRdb retains in-frame clones only, with some absent. The sample holds 80,000 or so clones, approximately 90% seen once. The input for sequencing was peripheral blood, taken on day 0 of AZD1222 vaccination. Source of these receptors: an adult in good health.

This clone was seen just once. The chain is built from TRBV18 and TRBJ1-5; D ambiguous. Trimming left V 6 bases short and J 2 bases short, with 14 bases between. The CDR3 extends over 15 amino acids. CDR1 is KGHSH and CDR2 is LQKENI in the germline V gene. CDR3 loop: CASSPTVEGNQPQHF. In DNA form, the CDR3 reads TGTGCCAGCTCGCCAACTGTCGAGGGCAATCAGCCCCAGCATTTT.

The CDR3 DNA is TGTGCCAGCAGTCAGGGGCGGGAGGGCCGTGACGGGGAGCTGTTTTTT. Protein product: CASSQGREGRDGELFF. This chain uses TRBV5-4 with TRBJ2-2; 9 bases agree with TRBD2. From germline, CDR1 is SGHNT and CDR2 YYREEE (reference sequence). The V segment lost 5 bases and the J segment 7 bases; nucleotides outside the gene matches: 12. This CDR3 is built from 16 residues. The full variable domain, its missing parts supplied by reference TRBV5-4 and TRBJ2-2, is ETGVTQSPTHLIKTRGQQVTLRCSSQSGHNTVSWYQQALGQGPQFIFQYYREEENGRGNFPPRFSGLQFPNYSSELNVNALELDDSALYLCASSQGREGRDGELFFGEGSRLTVL.

V gene TRBV5-1 combines with J gene TRBJ2-7, with D perhaps being TRBD1 or TRBD2 (5 bases each). The CDR3 is 13 amino acids. Germline CDR1 and CDR2: SGHRS and YFSETQ. Trimming shortened V by 2 bases and J by 3 bases, and 9 bases separated the two germline ends. In DNA, the CDR3 is TGCGCCAGCAGCTTCGAGGGGATCTACGAGCAGTACTTC. Translation: CASSFEGIYEQYF. Combining the CDR3 with reference TRBV5-1 and TRBJ2-7 gives the whole variable domain KAGVTQTPRYLIKTRGQQVTLSCSPISGHRSVSWYQQTPGQGLQFLFEYFSETQRNKGNFPGRFSGRQFSNSRSEMNVSTLELGDSALYLCASSFEGIYEQYFGPGTRLTVT.

The V and J genes are TRBV7-3 and TRBJ2-2; no firm D call. The CDR3 covers 15 residues. Trimming took off 2 bases at V and 4 bases at J, with 11 bases between the two ends. Germline-derived CDR1 and CDR2 are SGHTA and FQGTGA. The CDR3 bases are TGTGCCAGCAGCTTAGGAGACTTGGGCACCGGGGAGCTGTTTTTT. It encodes CASSLGDLGTGELFF.

The CDR3 is CSVDRDSGGDTQYF. The CDR3 bases are TGCAGCGTCGACCGGGACTCGGGAGGAGATACGCAGTATTTT. The genes are TRBV29-1 and TRBJ2-3, with 7 bases fitting TRBD2. CDR3 length: 14 amino acids. Per the germline V gene, CDR1 is SQVTM and CDR2 is ANQGSEA. The trim removed 6 bases at V and 5 bases at J, leaving 11 bases unmatched.

This chain uses TRBV5-8 with TRBJ2-5; 10 nucleotides align to TRBD1. V shed 3 bases and J 3 bases; nucleotides not matched to a gene: 8. The CDR3 totals 16 residues. Germline V gives CDR1 SGHTS, CDR2 YDEGEE. The CDR3 region is CASSSRLGQGEETQYF. The CDR3 region has the DNA TGTGCCAGCAGCTCCCGGCTTGGACAGGGGGAAGAGACCCAGTACTTC.

This clone was seen just once. V is TRBV27 and J is TRBJ1-5; D is uncertain. The ends were cut back, 5 bases at V and 6 bases at J, with 14 bases in the middle. CDR1 is MNHEY and CDR2 is SMNVEV in the germline V gene (reference sequence). CDR3 length equals 14 residues. The CDR3, as DNA: TGTGCCAGCAGTCCAGAACCTATCCCTCAGCCCCAGCATTTT. Translating it yields CASSPEPIPQPQHF.

This chain uses TRBV30 with TRBJ1-1, with TRBD1 as a possible D gene (5 bases). This CDR3 has 14 residues. Germline assignment: CDR1 GTSNPN and CDR2 SVGIG (reference sequence). The V end was cut by 3 bases, the J end by 0 bases, with 11 bases between. CDR3 sequence (DNA): TGTGCCTGGAGGGTTGAGACAGTGAACACTGAAGCTTTCTTT. Translation gives CAWRVETVNTEAFF.

This chain links TRBV7-9 with TRBJ2-1; 8 bases align to TRBD2. V was pared by 5 bases and J by 1 base, with 4 bases of the junction left unmatched. The CDR3 contains 15 residues. Germline V lookup: CDR1 SEHNR, CDR2 FQNEAQ (reference sequence). CDR3 amino acids: CASSRGGSSYNEQFF. Written as DNA, the CDR3 is TGTGCCAGCAGCCGGGGGGGCAGTTCCTACAATGAGCAGTTCTTC.

This sequence joins TRBV11-3 and TRBJ1-1; tentatively, D is TRBD1 (5 bases). The germline gives CDR1 SGHNT, CDR2 YENEEA. The CDR3 contains 14 residues. V gave up 6 bases and J gave up 2 bases, with 13 bases separating them. This CDR3 is CASRASGENTEAFF. The CDR3 nucleotides read TGTGCCAGCAGGGCATCGGGGGAAAACACTGAAGCTTTCTTT.

The chain's CDR3 is CSAAPNTEAFF. CDR3 DNA sequence: TGCAGCGCCGCGCCGAACACTGAAGCTTTCTTT. This chain uses TRBV29-1 with TRBJ1-1; D not certain. Trimming took 7 bases from V and 1 from J, leaving 7 bases between them. This CDR3 has 11 amino acids. Germline CDR1 is SQVTM and CDR2 is ANQGSEA. The full variable domain, with the rest looked up from reference TRBV29-1 and TRBJ1-1, is SAVISQKPSRDICQRGTSLTIQCQVDSQVTMMFWYRQQPGQSLTLIATANQGSEATYESGFVIDKFPISRPNLTFSTLTVSNMSPEDSSIYLCSAAPNTEAFFGQGTRLTVV.

This chain connects TRBV7-2 to TRBJ2-7; 11 bases match TRBD2. The germline CDR1 and CDR2 sequences are SGHTA and FQGNSA. The junction had 7 bases not matched to a gene; V was cut back by 10 bases and J by 2 bases. This CDR3 has 14 amino acids. This CDR3 is CATRLAGRPYEQYF. As DNA, the CDR3 is TGTGCCACCCGACTAGCGGGAAGGCCCTACGAGCAGTACTTC.

The chain is built from TRBV9 and TRBJ2-1, with D perhaps given as TRBD1 or TRBD2 (5 bases each). Germline CDR1 and CDR2: SGDLS and YYNGEE. Trimming shortened V by 0 bases and J by 8 bases, and 15 bases separated the two germline ends. The length of the CDR3 is 15 residues. The CDR3 sequence is CASSVEGTQAHEQFF. The DNA of the CDR3 is TGTGCCAGCAGCGTAGAAGGGACCCAGGCCCATGAGCAGTTCTTC. The whole variable domain, remainder taken from reference TRBV9 and TRBJ2-1, is DSGVTQTPKHLITATGQRVTLRCSPRSGDLSVYWYQQSLDQGLQFLIQYYNGEERAKGNILERFSAQQFPDLHSELNLSSLELGDSALYFCASSVEGTQAHEQFFGPGTRLTVL.

The chain carries TRBV6-5 and TRBJ2-6; no clear D. Trimming removed 8 bases at V and 4 bases at J, with 15 bases between. CDR3 length equals 15 residues. The germline CDR1 and CDR2 sequences are MNHEY and SVGAGI. The CDR3 sequence: CASGSRVAGANVLTF. The CDR3 DNA follows: TGTGCCAGCGGATCTCGGGTGGCGGGGGCCAACGTCCTGACTTTC.

The V and J genes are TRBV25-1 and TRBJ2-7; 12 bases agree with TRBD2. Looked up from germline, CDR1 is MGHDK and CDR2 is SYGVNS. The CDR3 spans 15 residues. J gave up 9 bases and V 2 bases, and 8 bases lay outside the gene matches. The CDR3 sequence: CASSEPGLAGPRQYF. The CDR3 nucleotides read TGTGCCAGCAGTGAACCCGGACTAGCGGGACCCAGGCAGTACTTC.

The table lists this clone with a count of one. This chain joins TRBV18 and TRBJ1-3, with no clear D. CDR1 KGHSH and CDR2 LQKENI come from the germline V gene. The CDR3 runs 17 residues. V gave up 0 bases and J gave up 0 bases, with 12 bases separating them. This CDR3 is CASSPPVYGNSGNTIYF. For the CDR3, the DNA is TGTGCCAGCTCACCACCGGTCTACGGCAACTCTGGAAACACCATATATTTT.

This chain joins TRBV24-1 and TRBJ2-1; D call uncertain. CDR1 is KGHDR and CDR2 is SFDVKD in the germline V gene. The CDR3 runs 14 residues. Trimming took off 7 bases at V and 2 bases at J, with 11 bases between the two ends. The CDR3 is CATRGNEAYNEQFF. The CDR3 nucleotides read TGTGCCACCAGGGGGAATGAGGCCTACAATGAGCAGTTCTTC.

The rearrangement joins TRBV4-2 to TRBJ1-3; no clear D. Germline CDR1 is LGHNA and CDR2 is YNFKEQ. The V gene lost 5 bases and the J gene lost 4 bases, with 18 bases spanning the gap. The CDR3 covers 16 residues. DNA of the CDR3: TGTGCCAGCAGCTTCGACGGGGAGCCTAGCGGAAACACCATATATTTT. Translated, it gives CASSFDGEPSGNTIYF.

The chain carries TRBV30 and TRBJ1-2; TRBD1 matches 7 bases. The length of the CDR3 is 13 residues. V lost 2 bases and J lost 8; bases outside the gene matches: 8. Germline assignment: CDR1 GTSNPN and CDR2 SVGIG (reference sequence). In DNA form, the CDR3 reads TGTGCCTGGAGTCTACAGGGGAATCGGGGCTACACCTTC. Its protein is CAWSLQGNRGYTF.

This clone was seen a single time. The chain combines TRBV6-5 with TRBJ2-7, with D possibly TRBD1 on 7 matching bases. This CDR3 region has 14 residues. CDR1 is MNHEY and CDR2 is SVGAGI in the germline V gene. V shed 5 bases and J shed 0 bases, with 11 bases lying between them. The CDR3 DNA is TGTGCCAGCAGTCAGGGGGGCAGCTCCTACGAGCAGTACTTC. Translation: CASSQGGSSYEQYF.

V gene TRBV7-2 combines with J gene TRBJ1-5, with D possibly TRBD1 on 5 matching bases. Germline CDR1 and CDR2: SGHTA and FQGNSA. V was pared by 5 bases and J by 0 bases, with 14 bases between. This CDR3 is built from 16 residues. This CDR3 reads CASSPQTAGSNQPQHF. The CDR3 DNA reads as TGTGCCAGCAGCCCCCAGACAGCTGGTAGCAATCAGCCCCAGCATTTT.

The chain joins TRBV5-1 to TRBJ1-1, with D possibly being TRBD1 (5 bases). There are 14 residues in the CDR3. V was shortened by 4 bases and J by 1 base, with 11 bases between the two germline ends. The germline V gene has CDR1 SGHRS and CDR2 YFSETQ. CDR3 DNA: TGCGCCAGCAGCACATCAGACAGGAACACTGAAGCTTTCTTT. Translated, it gives CASSTSDRNTEAFF.

V and J are TRBV2 and TRBJ1-1; D is perhaps TRBD1 (6 bases). The CDR3 has 15 amino acids. V was clipped by 2 bases and J by 6 bases, with 16 bases between them. The germline gives CDR1 SNHLY, CDR2 FYNNEI. The CDR3 spells CASSERGQGISEAFF. CDR3 in DNA: TGTGCCAGCAGTGAACGGGGGCAGGGTATCTCTGAAGCTTTCTTT.

This chain connects TRBV5-1 to TRBJ2-3, with D perhaps assigned TRBD1 or TRBD2 (7 bases each). The CDR3 runs 16 residues. CDR1 SGHRS and CDR2 YFSETQ come from the germline V gene. Trimming pared 2 bases from V and 0 bases from J, leaving 13 bases between. CDR3: CASSLAGQMSTDTQYF. CDR3 sequence (DNA): TGCGCCAGCAGCTTAGCGGGACAGATGAGCACAGATACGCAGTATTTT.

V gene TRBV19 combines with J gene TRBJ2-1, with TRBD1 matching 7 bases. The CDR3 sequence is 14 residues long. V lost 7 bases and J lost 4; bases outside the gene matches: 7. Germline CDR1 and CDR2: LNHDA and SQIVND (reference sequence). This chain's CDR3 is CASTRDSTYNEQFF. DNA for the CDR3: TGTGCCAGTACCCGGGACAGCACTTACAATGAGCAGTTCTTC.

This rearrangement joins TRBV30 to TRBJ2-3; 9 bases line up with TRBD2. Trimming took 5 bases from V and 0 from J; bases not matched to a gene: 12. The CDR3 spans 17 residues. Germline loops: CDR1 GTSNPN, CDR2 SVGIG (reference sequence). The CDR3 DNA is TGTGCCTGGTTACCCCGACTAGCGGTTCCTAGCACAGATACGCAGTATTTT. Translating gives CAWLPRLAVPSTDTQYF.

J is TRBJ1-2 and V is TRBV18; 8 nucleotides match TRBD1. After removal of 6 bases from V and 7 bases from J, the junction contained 13 bases not matched to a gene. The CDR3 loop spans 15 amino acids. From germline, CDR1 is KGHSH and CDR2 LQKENI. CDR3 DNA: TGTGCCAGCTCCCTTGAATACACTGGACAGGGTGGCTACACCTTC. Translating gives CASSLEYTGQGGYTF.

The V call is TRBV6-5, the J call TRBJ2-5; a possible D gene is TRBD2 (6 bases). This CDR3 comprises 13 residues. Germline V gene data show CDR1 as MNHEY and CDR2 as SVGAGI. V lost 6 bases to trimming and J lost 0 bases, with 8 bases between them. The DNA for the CDR3 is TGTGCCAGCAGCGGGACTTACCAAGAGACCCAGTACTTC. Residues: CASSGTYQETQYF.

This sequence joins TRBV19 and TRBJ1-5, with D tentatively TRBD1 (6 bases). This CDR3 spans 15 amino acids. Deletions cut 8 bases from V and 0 bases from J, with 14 bases between. The V gene's germline CDR1 is LNHDA and CDR2 SQIVND (reference sequence). CDR3: CASAGGQTSNQPQHF. The DNA for the CDR3 is TGTGCCAGTGCCGGGGGCCAGACTAGCAATCAGCCCCAGCATTTT.

The genes are TRBV18 and TRBJ2-7; 9 positions match TRBD2. Germline V gene data show CDR1 as KGHSH and CDR2 as LQKENI. V trimming: 5 bases; J trimming: 2 bases; junction bases outside the gene matches: 7. The CDR3 totals 15 residues. DNA of the CDR3: TGTGCCAGCTCATCAGGGACTAGCTCCCCCTACGAGCAGTACTTC. It specifies CASSSGTSSPYEQYF.